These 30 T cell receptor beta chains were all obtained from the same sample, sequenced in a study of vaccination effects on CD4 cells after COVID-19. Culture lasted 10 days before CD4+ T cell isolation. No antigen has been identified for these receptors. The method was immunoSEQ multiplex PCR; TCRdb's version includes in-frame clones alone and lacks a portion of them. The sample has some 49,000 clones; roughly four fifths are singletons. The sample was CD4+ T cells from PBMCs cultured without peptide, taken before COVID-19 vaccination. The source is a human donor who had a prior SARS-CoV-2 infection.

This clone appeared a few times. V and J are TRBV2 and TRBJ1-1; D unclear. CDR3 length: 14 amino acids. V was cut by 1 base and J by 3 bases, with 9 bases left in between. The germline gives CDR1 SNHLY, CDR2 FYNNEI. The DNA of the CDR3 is TGTGCCAGCAGTGAAGGGGCCAGCCACACTGAAGCTTTCTTT. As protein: CASSEGASHTEAFF.

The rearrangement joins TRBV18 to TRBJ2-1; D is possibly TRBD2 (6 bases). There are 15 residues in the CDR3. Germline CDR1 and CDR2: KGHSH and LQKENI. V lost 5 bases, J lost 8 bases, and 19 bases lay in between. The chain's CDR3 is CASSETPGLSDEQFF. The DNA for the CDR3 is TGTGCCAGCTCAGAGACACCGGGACTTTCGGATGAGCAGTTCTTC.

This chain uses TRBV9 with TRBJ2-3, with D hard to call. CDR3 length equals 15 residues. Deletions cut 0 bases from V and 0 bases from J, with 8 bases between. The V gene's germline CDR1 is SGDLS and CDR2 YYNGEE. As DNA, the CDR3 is TGTGCCAGCAGCGTAGCTCCCCTTAGCACAGATACGCAGTATTTT. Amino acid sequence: CASSVAPLSTDTQYF.

CDR3 sequence: CASSYSIGLNTEAFF. Here the CDR3 DNA reads TGTGCCAGCAGTTACTCGATAGGCCTCAACACTGAAGCTTTCTTT. V and J are TRBV6-5 and TRBJ1-1; no clear D. The germline V gene encodes CDR1 MNHEY and CDR2 SVGAGI. Trimming stripped 0 bases from V and 2 bases from J, with 10 bases between. The CDR3 spans 15 residues.

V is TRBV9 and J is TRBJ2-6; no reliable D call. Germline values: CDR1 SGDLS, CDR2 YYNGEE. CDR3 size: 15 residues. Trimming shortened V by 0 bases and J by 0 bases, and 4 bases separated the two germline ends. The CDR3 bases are TGTGCCAGCAGCGTAGTAGGCTCTGGGGCCAACGTCCTGACTTTC. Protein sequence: CASSVVGSGANVLTF.

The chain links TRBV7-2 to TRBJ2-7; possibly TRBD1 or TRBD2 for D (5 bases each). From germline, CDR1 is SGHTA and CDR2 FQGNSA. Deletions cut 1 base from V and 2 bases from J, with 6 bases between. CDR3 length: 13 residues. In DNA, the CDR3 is TGTGCCAGCAGCTTAGGGGGACCCTACGAGCAGTACTTC. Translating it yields CASSLGGPYEQYF. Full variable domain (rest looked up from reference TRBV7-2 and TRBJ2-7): GAGVSQSPSNKVTEKGKDVELRCDPISGHTALYWYRQSLGQGLEFLIYFQGNSAPDKSGLPSDRFSAERTGGSVSTLTIQRTQQEDSAVYLCASSLGGPYEQYFGPGTRLTVT.

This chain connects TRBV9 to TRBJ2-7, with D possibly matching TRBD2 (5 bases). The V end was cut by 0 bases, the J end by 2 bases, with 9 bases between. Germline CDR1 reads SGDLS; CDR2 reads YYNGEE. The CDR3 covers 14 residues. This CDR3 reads CASSVDGVTYEQYF. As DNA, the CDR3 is TGTGCCAGCAGCGTAGACGGGGTTACCTACGAGCAGTACTTC.

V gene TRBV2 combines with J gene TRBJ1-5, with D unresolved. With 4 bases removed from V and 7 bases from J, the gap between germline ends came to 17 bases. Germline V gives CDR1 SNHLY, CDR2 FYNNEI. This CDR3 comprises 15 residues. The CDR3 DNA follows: TGTGCCAGCAGTGGAGGAGGATTGGGGAGCCAGCCCCAGCATTTT. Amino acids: CASSGGGLGSQPQHF.

The CDR3 spells CASSLQGGRQETQYF. CDR3 bases: TGCGCCAGCAGCTTACAGGGGGGGAGACAAGAGACCCAGTACTTC. V gene TRBV5-1 combines with J gene TRBJ2-5; D may be TRBD1 (8 bases). V dropped 2 bases and J dropped 2 bases, with 13 bases sitting between them. The CDR3 extends over 15 amino acids. The V gene's germline CDR1 is SGHRS and CDR2 YFSETQ.

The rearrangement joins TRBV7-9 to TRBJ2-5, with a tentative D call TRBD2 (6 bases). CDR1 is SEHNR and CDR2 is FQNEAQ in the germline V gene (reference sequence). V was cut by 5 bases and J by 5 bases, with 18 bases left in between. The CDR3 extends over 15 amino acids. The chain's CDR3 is CASSPARAGRETQYF. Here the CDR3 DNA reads TGTGCCAGCAGCCCAGCCCGCGCGGGGCGGGAGACCCAGTACTTC.

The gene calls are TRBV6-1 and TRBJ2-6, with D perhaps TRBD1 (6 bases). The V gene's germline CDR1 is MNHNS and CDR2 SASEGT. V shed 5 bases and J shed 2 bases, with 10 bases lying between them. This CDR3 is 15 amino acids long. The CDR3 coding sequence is TGTGCCAGCAGTTCGTCAGGGGCTGGGGCCAACGTCCTGACTTTC. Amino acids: CASSSSGAGANVLTF.

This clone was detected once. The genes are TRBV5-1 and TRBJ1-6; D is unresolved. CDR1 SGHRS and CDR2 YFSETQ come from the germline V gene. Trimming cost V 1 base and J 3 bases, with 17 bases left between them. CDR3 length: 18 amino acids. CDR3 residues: CASSLSSGGPGYNSPLHF. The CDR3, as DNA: TGCGCCAGCAGCTTGTCTTCTGGAGGCCCAGGCTATAATTCACCCCTCCACTTT.

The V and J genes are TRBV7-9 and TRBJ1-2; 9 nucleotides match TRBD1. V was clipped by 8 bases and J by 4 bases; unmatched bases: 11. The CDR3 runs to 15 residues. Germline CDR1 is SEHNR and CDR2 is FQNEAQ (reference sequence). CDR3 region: CASCNTGGACYGYTF. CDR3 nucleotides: TGTGCCAGCTGTAACACAGGGGGCGCTTGCTATGGCTACACCTTC.

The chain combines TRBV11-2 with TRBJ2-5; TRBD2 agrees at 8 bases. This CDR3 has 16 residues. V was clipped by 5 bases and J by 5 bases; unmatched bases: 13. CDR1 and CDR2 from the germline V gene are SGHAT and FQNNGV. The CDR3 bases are TGTGCCAGCAGCCGCCCGGGAGGGCCTCGTCCCGAGACCCAGTACTTC. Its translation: CASSRPGGPRPETQYF.

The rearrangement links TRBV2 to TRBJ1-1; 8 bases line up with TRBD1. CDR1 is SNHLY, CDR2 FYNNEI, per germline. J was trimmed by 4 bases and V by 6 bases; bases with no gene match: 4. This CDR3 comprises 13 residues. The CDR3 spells CASRGTGPTEAFF. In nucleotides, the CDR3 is TGTGCCAGCAGGGGGACAGGACCCACTGAAGCTTTCTTT.

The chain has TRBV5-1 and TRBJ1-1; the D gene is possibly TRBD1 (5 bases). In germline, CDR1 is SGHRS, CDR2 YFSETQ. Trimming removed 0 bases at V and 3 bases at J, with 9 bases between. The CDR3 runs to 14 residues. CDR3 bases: TGCGCCAGCAGCTTGGTATGGGGGGACACTGAAGCTTTCTTT. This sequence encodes CASSLVWGDTEAFF. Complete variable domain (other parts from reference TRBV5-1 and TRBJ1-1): KAGVTQTPRYLIKTRGQQVTLSCSPISGHRSVSWYQQTPGQGLQFLFEYFSETQRNKGNFPGRFSGRQFSNSRSEMNVSTLELGDSALYLCASSLVWGDTEAFFGQGTRLTVV.

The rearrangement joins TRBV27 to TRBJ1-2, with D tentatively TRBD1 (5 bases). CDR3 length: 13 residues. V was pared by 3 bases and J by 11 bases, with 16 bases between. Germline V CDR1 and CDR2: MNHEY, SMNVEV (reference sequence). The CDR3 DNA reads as TGTGCCAGCAGTTTCACGGCTTCAGGGCGGTACACCTTC. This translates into CASSFTASGRYTF.

CDR3 DNA: TGTGCCAGCACCCCCCAGGGTGCCTACAATGAGCAGTTCTTC. It yields the protein CASTPQGAYNEQFF. The J gene is TRBJ2-1, the V gene TRBV2, with a weak D call TRBD1 (5 bases). CDR1 SNHLY and CDR2 FYNNEI come from the germline V gene. The CDR3 is 14 residues long. Trimming shortened V by 7 bases and J by 2 bases, and 12 bases separated the two germline ends.

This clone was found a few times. The CDR3 reads CASSLADSGGHGYTF. CDR3 coding DNA: TGTGCCAGCAGCTTAGCAGATTCAGGGGGCCATGGCTACACCTTC. The chain is built from TRBV7-8 and TRBJ1-2, with 8 bases aligning to TRBD1. This CDR3 contains 15 residues. Unmatched junction bases numbered 6, after V lost 0 bases and J lost 6 bases. CDR1 is SGHVS and CDR2 is FQNEAQ in the germline V gene.

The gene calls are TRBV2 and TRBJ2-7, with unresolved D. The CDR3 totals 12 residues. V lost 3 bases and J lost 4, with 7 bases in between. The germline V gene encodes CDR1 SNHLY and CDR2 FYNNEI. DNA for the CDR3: TGTGCCAGCAGTGAGCAGGCTTACGAGCAGTACTTC. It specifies CASSEQAYEQYF.

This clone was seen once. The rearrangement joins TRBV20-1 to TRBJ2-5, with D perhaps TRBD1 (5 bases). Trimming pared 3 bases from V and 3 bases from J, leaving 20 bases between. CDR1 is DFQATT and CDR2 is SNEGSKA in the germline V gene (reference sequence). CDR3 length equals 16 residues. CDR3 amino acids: CSASMIGAGRKETQYF. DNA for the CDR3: TGCAGTGCTAGTATGATAGGGGCAGGGCGAAAAGAGACCCAGTACTTC.

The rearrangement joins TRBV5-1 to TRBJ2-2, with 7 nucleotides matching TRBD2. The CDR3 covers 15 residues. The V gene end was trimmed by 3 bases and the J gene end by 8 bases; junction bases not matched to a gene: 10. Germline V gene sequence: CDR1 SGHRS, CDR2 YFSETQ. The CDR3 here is CASSSSFLREGELFF. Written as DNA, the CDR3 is TGCGCCAGCAGCTCCTCCTTCTTGCGGGAGGGGGAGCTGTTTTTT.

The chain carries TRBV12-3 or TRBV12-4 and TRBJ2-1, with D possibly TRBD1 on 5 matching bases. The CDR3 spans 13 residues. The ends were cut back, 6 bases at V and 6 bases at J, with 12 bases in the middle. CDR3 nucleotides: TGTGCCAGCAGGCAAAGACAGATCAATGAGCAGTTCTTC. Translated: CASRQRQINEQFF.

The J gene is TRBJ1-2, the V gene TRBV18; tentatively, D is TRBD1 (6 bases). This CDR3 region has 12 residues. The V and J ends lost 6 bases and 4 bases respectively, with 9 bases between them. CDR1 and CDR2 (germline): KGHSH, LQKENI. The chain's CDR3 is CASSTGLYGYTF. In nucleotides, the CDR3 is TGTGCCAGCTCTACAGGGCTCTATGGCTACACCTTC.

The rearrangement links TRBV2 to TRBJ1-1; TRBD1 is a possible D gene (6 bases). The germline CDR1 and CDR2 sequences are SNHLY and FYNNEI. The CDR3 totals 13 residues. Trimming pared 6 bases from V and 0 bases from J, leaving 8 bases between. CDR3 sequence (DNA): TGTGCCAGCAGGGACAGCCTGAACACTGAAGCTTTCTTT. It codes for CASRDSLNTEAFF.

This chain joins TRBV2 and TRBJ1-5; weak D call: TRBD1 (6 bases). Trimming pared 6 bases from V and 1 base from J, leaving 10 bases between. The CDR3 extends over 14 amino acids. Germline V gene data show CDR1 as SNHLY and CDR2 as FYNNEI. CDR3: CASRQGLSNQPQHF. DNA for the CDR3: TGTGCCAGCAGGCAGGGGTTAAGCAATCAGCCCCAGCATTTT. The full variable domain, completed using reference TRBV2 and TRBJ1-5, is EPEVTQTPSHQVTQMGQEVILRCVPISNHLYFYWYRQILGQKVEFLVSFYNNEISEKSEIFDDQFSVERPDGSNFTLKIRSTKLEDSAMYFCASRQGLSNQPQHFGDGTRLSIL.

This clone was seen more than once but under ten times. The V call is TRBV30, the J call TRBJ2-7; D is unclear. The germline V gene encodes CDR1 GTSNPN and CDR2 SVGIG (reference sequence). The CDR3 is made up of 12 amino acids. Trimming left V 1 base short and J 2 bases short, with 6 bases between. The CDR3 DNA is TGTGCCTGGAGTGGGGTAACCTACGAGCAGTACTTC. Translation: CAWSGVTYEQYF.

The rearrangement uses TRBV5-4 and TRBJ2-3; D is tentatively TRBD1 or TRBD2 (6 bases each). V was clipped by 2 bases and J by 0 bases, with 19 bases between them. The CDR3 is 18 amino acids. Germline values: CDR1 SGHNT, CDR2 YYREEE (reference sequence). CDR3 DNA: TGTGCCAGCAGCTTTTCCTTCGGGGGCAAGCCTAGCACAGATACGCAGTATTTT. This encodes CASSFSFGGKPSTDTQYF.

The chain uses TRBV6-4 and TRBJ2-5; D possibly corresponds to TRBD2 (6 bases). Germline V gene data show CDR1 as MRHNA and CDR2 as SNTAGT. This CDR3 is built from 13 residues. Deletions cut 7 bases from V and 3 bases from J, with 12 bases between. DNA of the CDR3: TGTGCCAGCACCCCGAGGGAGGAAGAGACCCAGTACTTC. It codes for CASTPREEETQYF.

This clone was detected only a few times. The CDR3 here is CASSLGQTGSNEKLFF. DNA of the CDR3: TGTGCCAGCAGCCTAGGGCAAACAGGGAGCAATGAAAAACTGTTTTTT. The chain links TRBV7-2 to TRBJ1-4, with a possible D match to TRBD1 (6 bases). Per the germline V gene, CDR1 is SGHTA and CDR2 is FQGNSA. This CDR3 is 16 amino acids long. V was trimmed by 5 bases and J by 5 bases, leaving 18 bases between them.